This TCR beta chain derives from a study of cytomegalovirus exposure and HLA in healthy donors. Notes on the study in general: Data from an earlier analysis indicated that most TCR beta V segments were productive either about 87% or about 30% of the time.

The germline V gene encodes CDR1 SGHVS and CDR2 FQNEAQ. The trim removed 3 bases at V and 7 bases at J, leaving 5 bases unmatched. The CDR3 sequence is 15 residues long. On this clone itself: Its antigen is unknown.

In the PCR, 60 Vbeta and 13 Jbeta primers were used. Profiled with immunoSEQ multiplex PCR; TCRdb holds only in-frame clones, not every one. The sample lists about 130,000 clones, less than 10% occurring once. This TCR came from a man between 50 and 59 years old in good health and CMV-seronegative. Sequenced sample: PBMCs. The chain employs TRBV7-8 and TRBJ2-1; 11 nucleotides match TRBD1. This chain's CDR3 is CASSLGQGGPNEQFF. The CDR3 region has the DNA TGTGCCAGCAGCTTGGGACAGGGGGGCCCTAATGAGCAGTTCTTC.